This TCR beta chain comes out of a study of T cells in Graves' hyperthyroidism and ophthalmopathy. Looked up from germline, CDR1 is MNHGY and CDR2 is SVAAGI. This CDR3 contains 16 residues. V gave up 6 bases and J gave up 5 bases, with 22 bases separating them. TCR beta CDR3 region amplification was performed from RNA transcripts. The HTBI primer set was used in a first-round RT-PCR of the TCR CDR3. TCRdb re-called the multiplex PCR reads through MiXCR, storing one row per CDR3 protein. The sample lists 500,000 to 750,000 distinct CDR3 sequences; 40% to 55% were seen once. The sample consisted of peripheral blood or thyroid tissue (not recorded which). This TCR was recovered from a woman younger than 35 with Graves' hyperthyroidism. This chain links TRBV6-9 with TRBJ2-5, with a weak D call TRBD2 (6 bases). The CDR3 coding sequence is TGTGCCAGCAGGTTATTGGAAAGCCAAGGAGGGGAGACCCAGTACTTC. It translates to CASRLLESQGGETQYF.